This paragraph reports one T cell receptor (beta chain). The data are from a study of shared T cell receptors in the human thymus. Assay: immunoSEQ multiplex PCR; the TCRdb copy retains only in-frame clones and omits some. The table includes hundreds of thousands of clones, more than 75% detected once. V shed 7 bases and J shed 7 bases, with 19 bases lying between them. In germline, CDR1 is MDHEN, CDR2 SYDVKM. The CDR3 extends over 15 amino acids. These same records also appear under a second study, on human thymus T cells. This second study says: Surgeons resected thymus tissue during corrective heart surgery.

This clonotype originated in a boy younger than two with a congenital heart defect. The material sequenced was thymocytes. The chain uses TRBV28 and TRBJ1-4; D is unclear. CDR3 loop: CASTLREGWSEKLFF. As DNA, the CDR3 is TGTGCCAGCACCTTGAGGGAAGGGTGGAGTGAAAAACTGTTTTTT.